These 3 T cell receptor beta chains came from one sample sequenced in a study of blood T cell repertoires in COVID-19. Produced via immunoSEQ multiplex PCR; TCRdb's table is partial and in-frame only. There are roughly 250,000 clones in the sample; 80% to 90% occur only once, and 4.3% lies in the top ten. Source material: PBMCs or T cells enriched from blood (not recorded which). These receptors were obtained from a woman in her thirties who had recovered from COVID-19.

The CDR3 bases are TGCGCCAGCAGCCAAGAACGGACAGGGGGCCGGTATGAGCAGTTCTTC. Translating gives CASSQERTGGRYEQFF. The chain is built from TRBV4-1 and TRBJ2-1; 11 bases are shared with TRBD1. Looked up from germline, CDR1 is MGHRA and CDR2 is YSYEKL. The CDR3 sequence is 16 residues long. V was pared by 0 bases and J by 8 bases, with 6 bases of the junction left unmatched.

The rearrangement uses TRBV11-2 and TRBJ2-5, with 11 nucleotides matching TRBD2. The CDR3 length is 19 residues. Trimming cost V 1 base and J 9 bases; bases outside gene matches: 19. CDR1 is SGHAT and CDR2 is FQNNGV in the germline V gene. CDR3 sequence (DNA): TGTGCCAGCAGCTTAGCGCGACCAGGCTATCTAGCGGGGGGTTCGGCCCAGTACTTC. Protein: CASSLARPGYLAGGSAQYF.

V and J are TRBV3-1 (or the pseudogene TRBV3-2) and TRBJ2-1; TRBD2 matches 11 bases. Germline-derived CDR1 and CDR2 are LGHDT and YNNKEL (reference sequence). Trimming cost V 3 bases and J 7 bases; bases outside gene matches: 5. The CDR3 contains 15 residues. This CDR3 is CASSQTSGIKNEQFF. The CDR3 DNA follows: TGTGCCAGCAGCCAGACTAGCGGGATTAAAAATGAGCAGTTCTTC.